This T cell receptor (beta chain) was found in a study of blood T cells in healthy people across ages. Trimming took off 3 bases at V and 6 bases at J, with 8 bases between the two ends. Germline V gene lookup returns CDR1 KGHSH and CDR2 LQKENI. The CDR3 covers 12 residues. Primers used in a second PCR of roughly 6 to 11 cycles were a sample-barcoded 5' primer and a J-beta primer mix. TCRdb analysed the 5' RACE reads with MiXCR anew, one entry per CDR3 protein. The profile shows about 1,800,000 distinct CDR3 sequences, over 25% of them singletons. The chain links TRBV18 to TRBJ1-1; the D gene is possibly TRBD1 (5 bases). The sample was blood. The clonotype comes from a woman in her twenties or thirties in good health. Written as DNA, the CDR3 is TGTGCCAGCTCACCTTGGACATCTGAAGCTTTCTTT. Encoded protein: CASSPWTSEAFF.